A selection of T cell receptor beta chains follows, all from one sample in a study of blood T cell repertoires in COVID-19. Generated by immunoSEQ multiplex PCR, the TCRdb table keeps only in-frame clones and is missing some. The data hold about 82,000 clones, with about 76% observed a single time. Source material: peripheral blood. The source is a man older than 75 with acute or convalescent COVID-19. CDR3s leave out the opening cysteine and the closing phenylalanine or tryptophan. Fields, in order: V gene, CDR3 protein.

TRBV5-4	ASRPGLPYEQY
TRBV29-1	SVVDFEAF
TRBV5-1	ASSLDGGEAF
TRBV4-2	ASSQSDRGLMNTEAF
TRBV7-2	ASSLTGAEAF
TRBV12-3/TRBV12-4	ASSLGPSYEQY
TRBV7-2	ASSFTSGRAITGELF
TRBV7-9	ASSLLGGGGPEKLF
TRBV6-2/TRBV6-3	ASSSGQGDQPQH
TRBV15	ATSAARTGAQWHQY
TRBV27	ASNGRSSGSYEQY
TRBV29-1	SVEGGQGTEAF